The clone carrying this TCR beta chain has ten or more counts. Its antigen is as yet unknown. The sample originates from a study of T cell repertoires in cytomegalovirus infection. Study context: Matching HLA type, along with CMV infection, was indicated by public TCR beta signatures.

The ends were cut back, 9 bases at V and 3 bases at J, with 17 bases in the middle. The CDR3 is 14 residues long. One entry per CDR3 protein results from TCRdb running MiXCR on the reads. The sample shows approximately 190,000 distinct CDR3 sequences, approximately 28% of them seen only once. Overall study results and limits: CMV carriers having the relevant HLA were flagged by cumulative public TCR beta family frequency. HLA-C-restricted, CMV-specific TCR beta clonotypes were dominant ex vivo.

Specimen: PBMCs. The source of this sequence is a human donor in good health (CMV status not recorded). Some clones in this sample may be carry-over from other donors' samples. The chain links TRBV12-3 or TRBV12-4 to TRBJ1-1; D is uncertain. In DNA, the CDR3 is TGTGCCAGTTCATCCCTCGCGGAGGACACTGAAGCTTTCTTT. This sequence encodes CASSSLAEDTEAFF.